This TCR beta chain is from a study of T cells after yellow fever vaccination. The study, taken as a whole, reports: Abundant bulk-population clonotypes could contaminate the FACS-sorted repertoires.

Via MiXCR, TCRdb re-called the 5' RACE reads, giving one row per CDR3 protein. This sample has more than 300,000 distinct CDR3 sequences, with around 10% found just once. This clonotype was counted at least ten times. The antigen remains undetermined. Here the sequenced sample was CD4+ T cells sorted from PBMCs, taken 45 days after the yellow fever booster vaccination. This clonotype was obtained from a man aged 18 to 29 who received the YFV17D yellow fever vaccine.

DNA for the CDR3: TGCGCCAGCAGCCAAGATTTACCTCAGCCCCAGCATTTT. Protein product: CASSQDLPQPQHF. This chain uses TRBV4-3 with TRBJ1-5; D is uncertain. This CDR3 has 13 residues. V was trimmed by 0 bases and J by 6 bases, leaving 6 bases between them. Germline V gene lookup returns CDR1 LGHNA and CDR2 YSLEER.